This is a list of T cell receptor beta chains from one sample in a study of T-cell memory formation after mild COVID-19. Via MiXCR, TCRdb re-called the 5' RACE reads, giving one row per CDR3 protein. The data hold more than 350,000 distinct CDR3 sequences, with about 17% observed a single time. Sequencing was carried out using PBMCs or a T cell subset sorted from them (not recorded which). Every receptor here comes from a man aged 18-30 years who had mild COVID-19 (a few samples of this study predate the infection). Cell type and time point are not known. The CDR3 runs from the conserved cysteine through the conserved F or W. A D gene is named only where the DNA matches it firmly. The size of a clone is reported for some rows only, either as once, few or many, or as a class for expanded clones.

>TRBD1|TRBJ2-7|few|TRBV5-1
CASSPAPGTGPYEQYF
TGCGCCAGCAGCCCAGCCCCCGGGACAGGACCTTACGAGCAGTACTTC
>-|TRBJ2-1|-|TRBV4-2
CASSQDGDNEQFF
TGTGCCAGCAGCCAAGATGGGGACAATGAGCAGTTCTTC
>-|TRBJ1-2|-|TRBV5-1
CASSEAASGVGYTF
TGCGCCAGCAGCGAGGCAGCATCTGGGGTCGGCTACACCTTC
>TRBD1|TRBJ1-2|few|TRBV12-3/TRBV12-4
CAGYRGGGYGYTF
TGTGCCGGTTACAGGGGCGGCGGCTATGGCTACACCTTC
>TRBD1|TRBJ2-5|few|TRBV7-2
CASSYSARDRETQYF
TGTGCCAGCAGCTATTCAGCCCGGGACAGAGAGACCCAGTACTTC
>TRBD1|TRBJ1-4|-|TRBV10-3
CAISEQGRKEKLFF
TGTGCCATCAGCGAACAGGGGAGGAAGGAAAAACTGTTTTTT
>-|TRBJ2-5|many|TRBV4-1
CASSPRESEKETQYF
TGCGCCAGCAGCCCTCGGGAGTCCGAAAAGGAGACCCAGTACTTC
>-|TRBJ2-1|-|TRBV7-2
CASSLGVGQFF
TGTGCCAGCAGCTTAGGCGTCGGGCAGTTCTTC
>-|TRBJ1-6|-|TRBV9
CASSVGLLNSPLHF
TGTGCCAGCAGCGTAGGGCTCCTTAATTCACCCCTCCACTTT
>TRBD2|TRBJ2-3|few|TRBV20-1
CSARVGGGADTQYF
TGCAGTGCTAGAGTCGGCGGGGGGGCAGATACGCAGTATTTT
>TRBD1|TRBJ1-2|-|TRBV12-3/TRBV12-4
CASSSEGQGMNYGYTF
TGTGCCAGCAGTTCAGAGGGACAGGGGATGAACTATGGCTACACCTTC
>-|TRBJ1-5|-|TRBV19
CASRQMGSQHF
TGTGCCAGCAGACAGATGGGGTCCCAGCATTTT
>-|TRBJ1-1|-|TRBV12-3/TRBV12-4
CASSLNAVNTEAFF
TGTGCCAGCAGTTTAAACGCAGTTAACACTGAAGCTTTCTTT
>TRBD2|TRBJ2-3|-|TRBV7-9
CASSRGLAGQGDTQYF
TGTGCCAGCAGCCGGGGACTAGCGGGACAGGGAGATACGCAGTATTTT
>-|TRBJ2-1|-|TRBV7-3
CASSLRLRDPYNEQFF
TGTGCCAGCAGCTTACGACTTAGGGATCCCTACAATGAGCAGTTCTTC
>-|TRBJ2-3|-|TRBV7-3
CASSPVDSTDTQYF
TGTGCCAGCAGCCCAGTCGACAGCACAGATACGCAGTATTTT
>-|TRBJ1-2|many|TRBV3-1
CASTLLGTEGYTF
TGTGCCAGCACTCTGCTAGGCACCGAGGGCTACACCTTC
>-|TRBJ1-3|few|TRBV18
CASSPQGRDYNTIYF
TGTGCCAGCTCACCACAGGGAAGGGATTACAACACCATATATTTT
>-|TRBJ2-1|-|TRBV4-2
CASSQEVFGQQFF
TGTGCCAGCAGCCAAGAGGTTTTCGGGCAGCAGTTCTTC
>-|TRBJ1-5|-|TRBV4-1
CASSRSPGGAQPQHF
TGCGCCAGCAGCCGGTCACCCGGGGGGGCTCAGCCCCAGCATTTT
>-|TRBJ2-7|-|TRBV4-1
CASSQGITGDLYEQYF
TGCGCCAGCAGCCAAGGAATAACAGGAGATCTCTACGAGCAGTACTTC
>-|TRBJ1-5|few|TRBV20-1
CSATQAEGNQPQHF
TGCAGTGCCACACAGGCCGAAGGCAATCAGCCCCAGCATTTT
>-|TRBJ2-1|-|TRBV4-3
CASSQVGAGGEQFF
TGCGCCAGCAGCCAAGTGGGGGCCGGAGGTGAGCAGTTCTTC
>-|TRBJ1-1|-|TRBV9
CASSPEGQGEAFF
TGTGCCAGCAGCCCAGAAGGGCAAGGTGAAGCTTTCTTT
>-|TRBJ2-1|-|TRBV6-5
CASSYGVGIVQFF
TGTGCCAGCAGTTACGGGGTTGGCATAGTGCAGTTCTTC
>-|TRBJ2-5|few|TRBV4-1
CASSQDSRGETQYF
TGCGCCAGCAGCCAAGATTCCCGGGGAGAGACCCAGTACTTC
>-|TRBJ2-1|few|TRBV7-2
CASSLDMSEQFF
TGTGCCAGCAGCCTCGATATGTCTGAGCAGTTCTTC
>-|TRBJ2-5|-|TRBV5-1
CASSFTAQETQYF
TGCGCCAGCAGCTTTACAGCACAAGAGACCCAGTACTTC
>-|TRBJ2-5|few|TRBV6-5
CASSYRSGAEQTQYF
TGTGCCAGCAGTTATCGGTCAGGCGCCGAGCAGACCCAGTACTTC
>-|TRBJ1-2|-|TRBV7-8
CASSVDGLYGYTF
TGTGCCAGCAGCGTGGACGGACTTTATGGCTACACCTTC
>-|TRBJ2-6|few|TRBV4-1
CASSRRASGANVLTF
TGCGCCAGCAGCCGCAGGGCGTCTGGGGCCAACGTCCTGACTTTC
>-|TRBJ2-1|-|TRBV5-1
CASSITSDEQFF
TGCGCCAGCAGCATCACCTCAGATGAGCAGTTCTTC
>-|TRBJ1-1|-|TRBV24-1
CATRAGGTTDTEAFF
TGTGCCACCCGGGCCGGGGGAACGACTGACACTGAAGCTTTCTTT
>-|TRBJ2-1|few|TRBV4-3
CASSQENGYEQFF
TGCGCCAGCAGCCAAGAAAACGGGTATGAGCAGTTCTTC
>TRBD1|TRBJ2-3|-|TRBV9
CASSDVQGEMGAGTQYF
TGTGCCAGCAGCGACGTGCAGGGGGAGATGGGCGCGGGTACGCAGTATTTT
>-|TRBJ1-5|few|TRBV12-3/TRBV12-4
CASSLHGIGNQPQHF
TGTGCCAGCAGTTTACACGGGATAGGCAATCAGCCCCAGCATTTT
>-|TRBJ2-3|-|TRBV6-2/TRBV6-3
CASSLMSYTQYF
TGTGCCAGCAGCCTGATGAGTTATACGCAGTATTTT
>-|TRBJ1-1|few|TRBV14
CASSQGLIHGSF
TGTGCCAGCAGCCAAGGCCTGATTCACGGATCGTTT
>-|TRBJ1-1|-|TRBV7-8
CASSLWDIGMEAFF
TGTGCCAGCAGCCTCTGGGACATTGGTATGGAAGCTTTCTTT
>TRBD1|TRBJ1-5|few|TRBV6-2/TRBV6-3
CASSKVQGSVGQPQHF
TGTGCCAGCAGTAAAGTACAGGGGAGCGTGGGTCAGCCCCAGCATTTT
>TRBD2|TRBJ2-7|many|TRBV20-1
CSARGTSDYEQYF
TGCAGTGCTAGAGGGACTAGCGACTACGAGCAGTACTTC
>-|TRBJ2-1|few|TRBV24-1
CATSDYRGTNEQFF
TGTGCCACCAGTGACTACAGAGGAACAAATGAGCAGTTCTTC
>TRBD2|TRBJ2-2|many|TRBV20-1
CSAPSLAGLPGELFF
TGCAGTGCTCCCTCACTAGCGGGGCTACCCGGGGAGCTGTTTTTT
>-|TRBJ2-1|few|TRBV15
CATSRVTGVYNEQFF
TGTGCCACCAGCAGAGTAACGGGGGTCTACAATGAGCAGTTCTTC
>-|TRBJ2-5|few|TRBV29-1
CSVEQGVEETQYF
TGCAGCGTTGAACAGGGCGTGGAAGAGACCCAGTACTTC
>-|TRBJ1-1|many|TRBV4-1
CASSQGRNTEAFF
TGCGCCAGCAGCCAAGGCAGGAACACTGAAGCTTTCTTT
>-|TRBJ2-1|few|TRBV5-5
CASSWAPVSDNEQFF
TGTGCCAGCAGCTGGGCGCCCGTGTCAGACAATGAGCAGTTCTTC
>-|TRBJ1-2|-|TRBV3-2
CASSQEAKLTGANYGYTF
TGTGCCAGCAGCCAAGAGGCCAAGTTGACAGGGGCTAACTATGGCTACACCTTC
>-|TRBJ2-2|many|TRBV6-4
CASSEGATGELFF
TGTGCCAGCAGTGAGGGGGCCACCGGGGAGCTGTTTTTT
>-|TRBJ1-6|-|TRBV5-1
CASSAENSPLHF
TGCGCCAGCAGCGCCGAGAATTCACCCCTCCACTTT
>-|TRBJ2-7|-|TRBV29-1
CSVWGDSRPEQYF
TGCAGCGTTTGGGGGGACTCCCGTCCGGAGCAGTACTTC
>-|TRBJ2-1|few|TRBV3-1
CASSPSAGARSNEQFF
TGTGCCAGCAGCCCATCGGCGGGGGCGCGAAGCAATGAGCAGTTCTTC
>TRBD2|TRBJ2-3|few|TRBV7-2
CASSNPHIGTTPLSVSDTQYF
TGTGCCAGCAGCAACCCCCACATTGGGACTACTCCCTTAAGCGTTTCAGATACGCAGTATTTT
>-|TRBJ1-1|few|TRBV7-2
CASSLEGQGNSEAFF
TGTGCCAGCAGCTTAGAAGGGCAGGGCAATTCTGAAGCTTTCTTT
>TRBD1|TRBJ2-5|-|TRBV24-1
CATSDFSQGAGETQYF
TGTGCCACCAGTGATTTCTCCCAGGGGGCGGGAGAGACCCAGTACTTC
>-|TRBJ2-6|few|TRBV9
CASTPGDSGANVLTF
TGTGCCAGCACCCCCGGTGACTCTGGGGCCAACGTCCTGACTTTC
>-|TRBJ1-5|-|TRBV28
CASRWAGMDNQPQHF
TGTGCCAGCAGGTGGGCAGGGATGGACAATCAGCCCCAGCATTTT
>-|TRBJ2-1|-|TRBV7-9
CASSPGGFTEQFF
TGTGCCAGCAGCCCAGGCGGCTTCACTGAGCAGTTCTTC
>-|TRBJ2-7|few|TRBV5-6
CASSTGDYEQYF
TGTGCCAGCAGCACGGGGGACTACGAGCAGTACTTC
>TRBD2|TRBJ2-1|few|TRBV5-6
CASSPVERGYNEQFF
TGTGCCAGCAGCCCCGTCGAGCGGGGATACAATGAGCAGTTCTTC